These 23 T cell receptor beta chains share one sample of origin, sequenced in a study of technical replicates of blood from a handful of donors (dated 2017 in TCRdb). Libraries came from the immunoSEQ multiplex PCR assay. Sourced from immuneACCESS, this table was stored by TCRdb with only in-frame sequences that have V and J called. A share of the clones is absent; for the studies checked, an unresolved V gene accounts for under half, and the remainder has no known explanation. This sample has under 90,000 clones in its table, and 95% to 97% of those were observed once. Under 0.2% of the sample goes to the ten largest clones. Sequencing was carried out using T cells isolated from PBMCs. The receptors derive from a human donor in good health.

V is TRBV7-8 and J is TRBJ2-3; tentative D call: TRBD2 (6 bases). The CDR3 loop spans 16 amino acids. The germline V gene encodes CDR1 SGHVS and CDR2 FQNEAQ. The V end lost 5 bases, the J end lost 0 bases, and 15 bases lay between the germline ends. Here the CDR3 reads CASSPRRDLSTDTQYF. CDR3 nucleotide sequence: TGTGCCAGCAGCCCACGCCGGGACTTGAGCACAGATACGCAGTATTTT.

The J gene is TRBJ1-1, the V gene TRBV29-1, with 10 bases identical to TRBD1. CDR1 and CDR2 (germline): SQVTM, ANQGSEA. The V gene end was trimmed by 6 bases and the J gene end by 3 bases; junction bases not matched to a gene: 10. The CDR3 has 15 residues. CDR3 protein: CSVLRDRGRDTEAFF. The CDR3 nucleotides read TGCAGCGTCCTCCGGGACAGGGGTAGGGACACTGAAGCTTTCTTT. Full variable domain (rest looked up from reference TRBV29-1 and TRBJ1-1): SAVISQKPSRDICQRGTSLTIQCQVDSQVTMMFWYRQQPGQSLTLIATANQGSEATYESGFVIDKFPISRPNLTFSTLTVSNMSPEDSSIYLCSVLRDRGRDTEAFFGQGTRLTVV.

The gene calls are TRBV2 and TRBJ1-1; 11 bases agree with TRBD1. The CDR3 consists of 13 residues. Trimming cost V 4 bases and J 10 bases; bases outside gene matches: 5. The V gene's germline CDR1 is SNHLY and CDR2 FYNNEI. CDR3: CASSGGQGVRAFF. CDR3 bases: TGTGCCAGCAGTGGGGGACAGGGGGTTCGAGCTTTCTTT.

V usage is TRBV4-1 and J usage is TRBJ1-1, with D maybe TRBD1 (5 bases). CDR1 is MGHRA, CDR2 YSYEKL, per germline. The CDR3 runs to 12 residues. The V end lost 9 bases, the J end lost 6 bases, and 14 bases lay between the germline ends. The CDR3 is CARREGHAEAFF. The CDR3, as DNA: TGCGCCAGAAGGGAGGGGCACGCTGAAGCTTTCTTT.

The chain is built from TRBV4-1 and TRBJ2-1; 8 positions agree with TRBD2. The germline gives CDR1 MGHRA, CDR2 YSYEKL. The CDR3 has 17 residues. The V segment lost 0 bases and the J segment 1 base; nucleotides outside the gene matches: 5. Here the CDR3 reads CASSQDHGLASYNEQFF. The CDR3 coding sequence is TGCGCCAGCAGCCAAGATCATGGACTAGCATCCTACAATGAGCAGTTCTTC.

The genes are TRBV7-2 and TRBJ2-7; D remains ambiguous. Looked up from germline, CDR1 is SGHTA and CDR2 is FQGNSA. This CDR3 comprises 12 residues. Trimming stripped 5 bases from V and 3 bases from J, with 8 bases between. This CDR3 reads CASSLPYYEQYF. The CDR3 DNA follows: TGTGCCAGCAGCCTGCCCTACTACGAGCAGTACTTC.

This chain joins TRBV30 and TRBJ2-5; unclear D gene. The CDR3 extends over 13 amino acids. Germline V CDR1 and CDR2: GTSNPN, SVGIG (reference sequence). With 2 bases removed from V and 1 base from J, the gap between germline ends came to 8 bases. The CDR3 coding sequence is TGTGCCTGGAGTTCCGAGAGCCAAGAGACCCAGTACTTC. This translates into CAWSSESQETQYF.

The chain uses TRBV18 and TRBJ2-7, with 7 bases aligning to TRBD1. Trimming took 3 bases from V and 1 from J; bases not matched to a gene: 12. From germline, CDR1 is KGHSH and CDR2 LQKENI. The CDR3 spans 17 residues. CDR3 sequence: CASSPFGKGATSYEQYF. In nucleotides, the CDR3 is TGTGCCAGCTCACCGTTCGGAAAGGGGGCGACGTCCTACGAGCAGTACTTC.

The chain carries TRBV29-1 and TRBJ2-5, with D possibly TRBD1 on 6 matching bases. V dropped 1 base and J dropped 5 bases, with 14 bases sitting between them. The CDR3 spans 14 residues. Germline V gene sequence: CDR1 SQVTM, CDR2 ANQGSEA. The CDR3 DNA sequence: TGCAGCGTTGAAGGGTACAGGGTGGAGGAGACCCAGTACTTC. As protein: CSVEGYRVEETQYF.

This chain uses TRBV11-3 with TRBJ2-3; TRBD2 agrees at 13 bases. The CDR3 has 16 amino acids. The ends lost 3 bases at V and 3 bases at J; junction bases unmatched: 3. Germline values: CDR1 SGHNT, CDR2 YENEEA. CDR3 loop: CASSFGLAGVTDTQYF. The CDR3 nucleotides read TGTGCCAGCAGCTTCGGACTAGCGGGAGTTACAGATACGCAGTATTTT.

This chain connects TRBV15 to TRBJ1-5, with D possibly matching TRBD1 (6 bases). In germline, CDR1 is LNHNV, CDR2 YYDKDF (reference sequence). The CDR3 is 17 residues long. Between the trimmed V and J ends, which lost 0 bases and 0 bases, there was a span of 12 bases. Written as DNA, the CDR3 is TGTGCCACCAGCAGAGAAGGGGGGGAATATAGCAATCAGCCCCAGCATTTT. Protein product: CATSREGGEYSNQPQHF.

J is TRBJ2-7 and V is TRBV27; 9 bases map to TRBD1. V lost 5 bases, J lost 4 bases, and 6 bases stayed unmatched. This CDR3 spans 14 amino acids. Germline-derived CDR1 and CDR2 are MNHEY and SMNVEV (reference sequence). The CDR3: CASSAGTGLYEQYF. DNA for the CDR3: TGTGCCAGCAGTGCCGGGACAGGGTTATACGAGCAGTACTTC.

The chain couples TRBV12-5 to TRBJ2-1; 7 nucleotides line up with TRBD1. The V and J ends lost 8 bases and 4 bases, in that order; junction bases with no gene match: 8. There are 14 residues in the CDR3. Germline CDR1 reads LGHNT; CDR2 reads FRNRAP. The CDR3 sequence: CASSSGTVYNEQFF. The CDR3 nucleotides read TGTGCTAGTTCATCTGGGACAGTATACAATGAGCAGTTCTTC.

The genes are TRBV6-4 and TRBJ2-2; the match to TRBD2 covers 9 bases. This CDR3 spans 16 amino acids. Per germline, CDR1 MRHNA and CDR2 SNTAGT. After removal of 8 bases from V and 6 bases from J, the junction contained 13 bases not matched to a gene. For the CDR3, the DNA is TGTGCCAGCTTTCCCGCGGGGGGGCGATGCGCCGGGGAGCTGTTTTTT. Residues: CASFPAGGRCAGELFF.

This clone was observed a single time. V usage is TRBV9 and J usage is TRBJ2-3; 13 bases map to TRBD2. The CDR3 is made up of 16 amino acids. CDR1 and CDR2 (germline): SGDLS, YYNGEE. Trimming at V came to 4 bases and at J to 5 bases, leaving 7 bases not matched to a gene. The DNA for the CDR3 is TGTGCCAGCAGCTCCCAACTAGCGGGGGGGTTAGATACGCAGTATTTT. It codes for CASSSQLAGGLDTQYF.

The rearrangement links TRBV5-1 to TRBJ2-5, with D perhaps matching TRBD2 (5 bases). The J call may not be correct, given that the DNA end is closer to TRBJ2-7. CDR3 size: 12 residues. CDR1 SGHRS and CDR2 YFSETQ come from the germline V gene. Written as DNA, the CDR3 is TGCGCCAGCAGCTTGGTCGGGAACGAGCAGTACTTC. It translates to CASSLVGNEQYF.

The V gene is TRBV29-1, the J gene TRBJ1-4, with TRBD1 as a possible D gene (6 bases). Trimming stripped 7 bases from V and 2 bases from J, with 14 bases between. In germline, CDR1 is SQVTM, CDR2 ANQGSEA. The CDR3 loop spans 14 amino acids. The CDR3 bases are TGCAGCGGGAGGTGGGACACGACTAATGAAAAACTGTTTTTT. It codes for CSGRWDTTNEKLFF.

The chain uses TRBV2 and TRBJ2-1; 7 nucleotides agree with TRBD2. This CDR3 is 14 amino acids long. The V gene end was trimmed by 8 bases and the J gene end by 7 bases; junction bases not matched to a gene: 11. Germline V gene sequence: CDR1 SNHLY, CDR2 FYNNEI. This CDR3 reads CASAVAGEGNEQFF. The CDR3 nucleotides are TGTGCCAGCGCTGTGGCGGGAGAGGGGAATGAGCAGTTCTTC.

The chain uses TRBV7-9 and TRBJ2-1; D not certain. The germline gives CDR1 SEHNR, CDR2 FQNEAQ (reference sequence). Between the trimmed V and J ends, which lost 3 bases and 0 bases, there was a span of 18 bases. The CDR3 is made up of 18 amino acids. The CDR3, as DNA: TGTGCCAGCAGCTTGCTATTTGGAAGCGTCAGCTCCTACAATGAGCAGTTCTTC. Amino acids: CASSLLFGSVSSYNEQFF.

The CDR3 nucleotides read TGTGCCACCTCCCCCAGAGAAGGTATGGAGCGGCTGTTTTTT. Protein: CATSPREGMERLFF. The chain uses TRBV25-1 and TRBJ2-2; D is unresolved. Germline CDR1 MGHDK, CDR2 SYGVNS. The V gene lost 10 bases and the J gene lost 13 bases, with 25 bases spanning the gap. The CDR3 runs to 14 residues.

Only a few counts were recorded for this clone. The V and J genes are TRBV29-1 and TRBJ2-5; 10 bases line up with TRBD2. The CDR3 consists of 14 residues. Germline CDR1 is SQVTM and CDR2 is ANQGSEA. The V and J ends lost 3 bases and 5 bases, in that order; junction bases with no gene match: 6. CDR3 residues: CSVESGGAGETQYF. The CDR3 DNA sequence: TGCAGCGTTGAGAGCGGGGGGGCCGGGGAGACCCAGTACTTC. The entire variable domain, with the rest obtained from reference TRBV29-1 and TRBJ2-5, is as follows: SAVISQKPSRDICQRGTSLTIQCQVDSQVTMMFWYRQQPGQSLTLIATANQGSEATYESGFVIDKFPISRPNLTFSTLTVSNMSPEDSSIYLCSVESGGAGETQYFGPGTRLLVL.

The V gene is TRBV6-1, the J gene TRBJ2-1; no firm D call. Trimming shortened V by 2 bases and J by 3 bases, and 8 bases separated the two germline ends. CDR3 length equals 14 residues. Germline CDR1 is MNHNS and CDR2 is SASEGT. CDR3 protein: CASSENSGYNEQFF. The CDR3 nucleotides read TGTGCCAGCAGTGAAAATTCCGGCTACAATGAGCAGTTCTTC.

This clone was recorded only once. This sequence joins TRBV11-2 and TRBJ1-5; 8 nucleotides match TRBD1. CDR3 length: 16 residues. Trimming cost V 4 bases and J 3 bases; bases outside gene matches: 8. CDR1 is SGHAT and CDR2 is FQNNGV in the germline V gene. The CDR3, as DNA: TGTGCCAGCAGCTCCCTTACAGGGGGTCTCAATCAGCCCCAGCATTTT. Amino acid sequence: CASSSLTGGLNQPQHF.